This T cell receptor beta chain was sequenced for a study of cytomegalovirus exposure and HLA in healthy donors. PCR used 60 Vbeta primers and 13 Jbeta primers. The method was immunoSEQ multiplex PCR; TCRdb's version includes in-frame clones alone and lacks a portion of them. The sample lists 150,000 or so clones; roughly 68% were seen once. Trimming pared 6 bases from V and 6 bases from J, leaving 12 bases between. The CDR3 runs to 12 residues. The germline V gene encodes CDR1 MNHEY and CDR2 SMNVEV (reference sequence). V is TRBV27 and J is TRBJ2-7; tentatively, D is TRBD1 (5 bases). Sequencing was carried out using PBMCs. The receptor comes from a man aged 25-40 years in good health and CMV-seropositive. CDR3 protein: CASSRTGLEQYF. DNA for the CDR3: TGTGCCAGCAGCCGAACAGGTCTCGAGCAGTACTTC.